One sample yielded the 26 T cell receptor beta chains listed below, sequenced in a study of blood T cell repertoires in COVID-19. TCRdb's copy holds only in-frame clones and misses some; the assay was immunoSEQ multiplex PCR. The data hold about 150,000 clones, with more than 75% observed a single time. The sample comprised peripheral blood. These receptors were taken from a man at least 80 years old with acute or convalescent COVID-19.

Remarks on this clone: A read error may account for a junction end that differs from germline. The V and J genes are TRBV5-1 and TRBJ2-7; 7 nucleotides agree with TRBD2. The V gene's germline CDR1 is SGHRS and CDR2 YFSETQ. This CDR3 spans 14 amino acids. The CDR3 sequence: CASGLNGGSYEQYF. CDR3 in DNA: TGCGCCAGCGGCTTGAACGGGGGGTCCTACGAGCAGTACTTC.

The CDR3 DNA reads as TGTGCCAGCAGCTTCGACAGGCCCAACACTGAAGCTTTCTTT. It encodes CASSFDRPNTEAFF. The chain has TRBV7-9 and TRBJ1-1; D is possibly TRBD1 (6 bases). V was trimmed by 3 bases and J by 2 bases, leaving 10 bases between them. The CDR3 spans 14 residues. Germline loops: CDR1 SEHNR, CDR2 FQNEAQ (reference sequence).

The genes are TRBV7-8 and TRBJ2-1; 7 bases match TRBD2. This CDR3 has 14 amino acids. V dropped 0 bases and J dropped 6; count of bases not matched to a gene: 2. In germline, CDR1 is SGHVS, CDR2 FQNEAQ. The CDR3 bases are TGTGCCAGCAGCTTAGCTCTAGCGGCCAATGAGCAGTTCTTC. It translates to CASSLALAANEQFF.

This chain links TRBV6-5 with TRBJ2-7; TRBD1 aligns across 10 bases. The CDR3 sequence is 14 residues long. Losses at the gene ends were 5 bases for V and 3 bases for J; bases not matched to a gene: 4. From germline, CDR1 is MNHEY and CDR2 SVGAGI. The CDR3 nucleotides are TGTGCCAGCAGTAAACGGACAGGGGGCTACGAGCAGTACTTC. This codes for CASSKRTGGYEQYF.

V usage is TRBV10-3 and J usage is TRBJ2-5; 10 bases agree with TRBD2. The germline V gene encodes CDR1 ENHRY and CDR2 SYGVKD. With 0 bases clipped from V and 10 bases from J, the junction kept 8 bases outside the gene matches. This CDR3 comprises 15 residues. The CDR3, as DNA: TGTGCCATCAGTGAGTCATCGGCTAGCGGGGGAGGCCAGTACTTC. Encoded protein: CAISESSASGGGQYF.

The chain recombines TRBV18 with TRBJ1-1; 8 positions match TRBD1. CDR3 length equals 14 residues. Germline loops: CDR1 KGHSH, CDR2 LQKENI. The junction had 6 bases not matched to a gene; V was cut back by 3 bases and J by 6 bases. CDR3 amino acids: CASSPADRASEAFF. The CDR3 DNA sequence: TGTGCCAGCTCACCCGCGGACAGGGCATCTGAAGCTTTCTTT.

The J gene is TRBJ1-4, the V gene TRBV5-6; 8 bases line up with TRBD1. The V gene's germline CDR1 is SGHDT and CDR2 YYEEEE. J lost 3 bases, V lost 3 bases, and 10 bases had no gene match. The CDR3 has 17 amino acids. This CDR3 is CASSSWTGFKSNEKLFF. DNA for the CDR3: TGTGCCAGCAGCTCGTGGACAGGGTTTAAGTCTAATGAAAAACTGTTTTTT. Variable domain in full (rest from reference TRBV5-6 and TRBJ1-4): DAGVTQSPTHLIKTRGQQVTLRCSPKSGHDTVSWYQQALGQGPQFIFQYYEEEERQRGNFPDRFSGHQFPNYSSELNVNALLLGDSALYLCASSSWTGFKSNEKLFFGSGTQLSVL.

The chain uses TRBV2 and TRBJ2-7; 10 bases fit TRBD1. Germline lookup yields CDR1 SNHLY and CDR2 FYNNEI. J was trimmed by 5 bases and V by 7 bases; bases with no gene match: 11. The CDR3 contains 15 residues. The CDR3 region has the DNA TGTGCCAGCATAATGCGGGACAGGGGCCTTGACGAGCAGTACTTC. As protein: CASIMRDRGLDEQYF.

The chain uses TRBV7-2 and TRBJ1-2, with 9 bases fitting TRBD1. V lost 6 bases and J lost 0; bases outside the gene matches: 11. The CDR3 length is 17 residues. Germline V lookup: CDR1 SGHTA, CDR2 FQGNSA. The DNA of the CDR3 is TGTGCCAGCAGATCGGACAGGGGACTCTCTACTAACTATGGCTACACCTTC. Translation gives CASRSDRGLSTNYGYTF.

The gene calls are TRBV24-1 and TRBJ2-1; possible D gene TRBD1, 6 bases. The CDR3 has 15 amino acids. Trimming took off 0 bases at V and 5 bases at J, with 10 bases between the two ends. Germline CDR1 is KGHDR and CDR2 is SFDVKD. Here the CDR3 reads CATSDLLGADNEQFF. The CDR3 bases are TGTGCCACCAGTGATTTGCTGGGGGCGGACAATGAGCAGTTCTTC.

The rearrangement links TRBV6-6 to TRBJ2-2, with 8 bases fitting TRBD2. CDR3 length: 16 residues. Trimming removed 5 bases from V and 4 bases from J; junction bases left unmatched: 9. Germline V gene lookup returns CDR1 MNHNY and CDR2 SVGAGI (reference sequence). The CDR3 loop is CASSHGLAGLTGELFF. CDR3 DNA: TGTGCCAGCAGTCACGGCTTAGCGGGGCTCACCGGGGAGCTGTTTTTT.

The rearrangement joins TRBV28 to TRBJ2-7; 11 bases align to TRBD1. Germline V gene sequence: CDR1 MDHEN, CDR2 SYDVKM. The CDR3 has 16 amino acids. V was pared by 4 bases and J by 3 bases, with 8 bases of the junction left unmatched. The CDR3 loop reads CASSSTGTGGGYEQYF. CDR3 in DNA: TGTGCCAGCAGTTCCACCGGGACAGGGGGTGGCTACGAGCAGTACTTC.

For the CDR3, the DNA is TGTGCCAGCCGAGGACAGGCCAAAAAGCAGAATCAGCCCCAGCATTTT. Its protein is CASRGQAKKQNQPQHF. The rearrangement links TRBV28 to TRBJ1-5, with 7 bases identical to TRBD1. Losses at the gene ends were 8 bases for V and 4 bases for J; bases not matched to a gene: 14. The CDR3 covers 16 residues. The germline gives CDR1 MDHEN, CDR2 SYDVKM.

The CDR3 nucleotides are TGTGCCAGCAAGATGGGACTAGCGGGAGCCGGTGAGCAGTTCTTC. It codes for CASKMGLAGAGEQFF. The rearrangement uses TRBV6-1 and TRBJ2-1, with 14 bases fitting TRBD2. V was clipped by 7 bases and J by 9 bases; unmatched bases: 8. Germline CDR1 MNHNS, CDR2 SASEGT. This CDR3 is 15 amino acids long.

The chain recombines TRBV5-6 with TRBJ2-3; the match to TRBD1 covers 9 bases. The CDR3 spans 16 residues. V lost 1 base to trimming and J lost 5 bases; unmatched junction nucleotides: 8. CDR1 SGHDT and CDR2 YYEEEE come from the germline V gene. DNA of the CDR3: TGTGCCAGCAGCTTGAGGAAACAGGGGGCGCGAGATACGCAGTATTTT. It translates to CASSLRKQGARDTQYF.

V usage is TRBV28 and J usage is TRBJ1-6; possible D gene TRBD1, 5 bases. The CDR3 extends over 14 amino acids. The V and J ends lost 1 base and 5 bases respectively, with 6 bases between them. Germline CDR1 reads MDHEN; CDR2 reads SYDVKM. DNA of the CDR3: TGTGCCAGCAGTTTATCCAGGGATAATTCACCCCTCCACTTT. Its protein is CASSLSRDNSPLHF.

The genes are TRBV5-1 and TRBJ2-1, with 10 nucleotides matching TRBD2. After removal of 0 bases from V and 6 bases from J, the junction contained 3 bases not matched to a gene. Germline V gives CDR1 SGHRS, CDR2 YFSETQ. There are 15 residues in the CDR3. CDR3 amino acids: CASSLDPSGGNEQFF. Written as DNA, the CDR3 is TGCGCCAGCAGCTTGGATCCTAGCGGGGGCAATGAGCAGTTCTTC.

J is TRBJ1-1 and V is TRBV5-1, with TRBD1 identical over 11 bases. The CDR3 contains 15 residues. The V gene's germline CDR1 is SGHRS and CDR2 YFSETQ. The trim removed 4 bases at V and 10 bases at J, leaving 12 bases unmatched. CDR3 sequence reads: CASSPGTGGKWGAFF. DNA for the CDR3: TGCGCCAGCAGCCCCGGGACAGGGGGGAAATGGGGAGCTTTCTTT.

V and J are TRBV2 and TRBJ1-5; D possibly corresponds to TRBD1 (6 bases). CDR3 length: 13 amino acids. V was pared by 3 bases and J by 9 bases, with 12 bases between. Germline loops: CDR1 SNHLY, CDR2 FYNNEI. The CDR3 region has the DNA TGTGCCAGCAGTGAGGGGGCACCCTCGCCCCAGCATTTT. Translated, it gives CASSEGAPSPQHF.

V usage is TRBV2 and J usage is TRBJ1-2, with no clear D. The CDR3 runs to 13 residues. V shed 6 bases and J shed 8 bases, with 16 bases lying between them. Germline values: CDR1 SNHLY, CDR2 FYNNEI. CDR3 sequence reads: CASSRTTRRGYTF. For the CDR3, the DNA is TGTGCCAGCAGCCGAACGACACGCCGGGGCTACACCTTC.

This clone was recorded only once. The V call is TRBV24-1, the J call TRBJ1-5; TRBD1 matches 10 bases. V lost 4 bases and J lost 7; bases outside the gene matches: 9. The CDR3 is 16 amino acids. Germline V lookup: CDR1 KGHDR, CDR2 SFDVKD. For the CDR3, the DNA is TGTGCCACCAGTGACAGTGACAGGGGGCTCGGGCAGCCCCAGCATTTT. As protein: CATSDSDRGLGQPQHF.

The chain uses TRBV28 and TRBJ2-7; D possibly corresponds to TRBD2 (5 bases). The CDR3 consists of 13 residues. CDR1 MDHEN and CDR2 SYDVKM come from the germline V gene. V shed 1 base and J shed 7 bases, with 11 bases lying between them. CDR3 sequence: CASSLFGSREQYF. The CDR3 region has the DNA TGTGCCAGCAGTTTATTTGGGAGTCGAGAGCAGTACTTC.

The chain employs TRBV10-2 and TRBJ1-5, with D possibly matching TRBD1 (6 bases). The V end lost 4 bases, the J end lost 6 bases, and 22 bases lay between the germline ends. This CDR3 has 17 amino acids. The germline CDR1 and CDR2 sequences are WSHSY and SAAADI. The CDR3 region has the DNA TGCGCCAGCAGTGGGGCTTCGGGAGGGGGGACTAGTCAGCCCCAGCATTTT. This encodes CASSGASGGGTSQPQHF.

The gene calls are TRBV2 and TRBJ2-1; the D gene is possibly TRBD2 (6 bases). CDR1 is SNHLY, CDR2 FYNNEI, per germline. The length of the CDR3 is 11 residues. The germline V and J ends were trimmed by 8 bases and 15 bases, with 17 bases remaining between them. CDR3 region: CASGRGSPGFF. For the CDR3, the DNA is TGTGCCAGCGGGCGGGGCTCCCCCGGGTTCTTC. Filled out from reference TRBV2 and TRBJ2-1, the complete variable domain reads EPEVTQTPSHQVTQMGQEVILRCVPISNHLYFYWYRQILGQKVEFLVSFYNNEISEKSEIFDDQFSVERPDGSNFTLKIRSTKLEDSAMYFCASGRGSPGFFGPGTRLTVL.

This sequence joins TRBV19 and TRBJ2-1, with 8 bases identical to TRBD1. V dropped 6 bases and J dropped 1; count of bases not matched to a gene: 8. CDR1 and CDR2 from the germline V gene are LNHDA and SQIVND (reference sequence). The CDR3 consists of 16 residues. The CDR3 protein is CASRTTDRGSYNEQFF. CDR3 nucleotide sequence: TGTGCCAGTAGGACCACCGACAGGGGTTCCTACAATGAGCAGTTCTTC.

This chain links TRBV2 with TRBJ1-6; tentative D call: TRBD1 (6 bases). Germline CDR1 and CDR2: SNHLY and FYNNEI. V was trimmed by 3 bases and J by 8 bases, leaving 14 bases between them. The CDR3 is 15 amino acids. The DNA for the CDR3 is TGTGCCAGCAGTGACGGGTCGGACAGCTATTCACCCCTCCACTTT. This codes for CASSDGSDSYSPLHF.